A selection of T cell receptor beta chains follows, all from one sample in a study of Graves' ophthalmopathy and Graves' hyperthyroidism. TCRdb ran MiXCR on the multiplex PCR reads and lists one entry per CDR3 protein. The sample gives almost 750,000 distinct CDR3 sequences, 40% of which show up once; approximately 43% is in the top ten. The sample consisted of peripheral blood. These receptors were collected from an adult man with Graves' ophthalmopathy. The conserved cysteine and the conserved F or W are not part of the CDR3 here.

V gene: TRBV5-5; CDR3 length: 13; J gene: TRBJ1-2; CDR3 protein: ASSQGTALKYGYT
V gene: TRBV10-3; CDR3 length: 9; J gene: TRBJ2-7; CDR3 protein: AIGGPYEQY
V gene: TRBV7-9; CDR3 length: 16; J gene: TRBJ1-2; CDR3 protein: ASSLPDRFHLKENGYT
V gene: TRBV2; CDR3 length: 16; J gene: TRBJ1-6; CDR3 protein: ASSITTDWASLGSPLH
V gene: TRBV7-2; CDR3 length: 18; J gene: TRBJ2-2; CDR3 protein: ASSLGVTSAGGRCTGELF
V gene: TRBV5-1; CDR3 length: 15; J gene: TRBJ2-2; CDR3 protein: ASSLVPGTGLTGELF
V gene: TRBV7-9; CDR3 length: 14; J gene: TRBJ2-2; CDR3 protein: ASSTGLAGSTGELF
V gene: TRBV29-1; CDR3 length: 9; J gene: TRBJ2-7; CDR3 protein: SVEGAFEQY
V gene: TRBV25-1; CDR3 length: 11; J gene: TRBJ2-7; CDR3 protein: ASTLSGNIEQY
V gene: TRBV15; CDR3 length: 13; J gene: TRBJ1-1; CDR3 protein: ATSSASGGNTEAF
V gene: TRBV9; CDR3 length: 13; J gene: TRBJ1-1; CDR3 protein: ASSLDGAQNTEAF
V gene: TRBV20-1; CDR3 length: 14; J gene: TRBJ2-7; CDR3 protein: SARVWGSGKSYEQY
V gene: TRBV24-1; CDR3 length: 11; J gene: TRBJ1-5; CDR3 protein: ASRLRINQPQH
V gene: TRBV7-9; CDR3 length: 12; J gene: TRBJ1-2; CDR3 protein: ASSYDTANYGYT
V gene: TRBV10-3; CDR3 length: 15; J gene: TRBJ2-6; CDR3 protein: AIMPGWGVLGANVLT
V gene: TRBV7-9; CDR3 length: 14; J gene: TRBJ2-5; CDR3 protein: ASSLGVSQREETQY
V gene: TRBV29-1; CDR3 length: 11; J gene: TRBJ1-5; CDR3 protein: SVEVSVRGPQH
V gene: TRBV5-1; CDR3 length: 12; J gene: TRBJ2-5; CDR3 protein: ASGPPTNHGTQY
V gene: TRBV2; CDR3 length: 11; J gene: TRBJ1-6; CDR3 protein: ASSEESNSPLH
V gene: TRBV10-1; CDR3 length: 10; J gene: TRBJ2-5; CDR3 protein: ASSPGEETQY
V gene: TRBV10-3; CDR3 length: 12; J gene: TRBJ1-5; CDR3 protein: AISGGDREFSQH
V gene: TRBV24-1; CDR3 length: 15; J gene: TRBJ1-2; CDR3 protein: ATSKSNKQGVNYGYT
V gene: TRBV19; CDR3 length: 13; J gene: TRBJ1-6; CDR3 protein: ASSWRGSLGSPLH
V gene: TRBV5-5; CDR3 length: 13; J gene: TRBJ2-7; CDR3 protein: ASSWAGTPAYEQY
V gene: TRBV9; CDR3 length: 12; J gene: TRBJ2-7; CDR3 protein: ASSFQYSGGEQY
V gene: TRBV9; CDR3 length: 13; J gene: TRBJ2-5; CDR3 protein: ASSRRTGGIETQY
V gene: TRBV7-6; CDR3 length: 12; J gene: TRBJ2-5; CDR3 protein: ASSRTPAAETQY
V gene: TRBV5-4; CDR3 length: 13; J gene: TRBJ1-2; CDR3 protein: ASSLWHRDGFGYT
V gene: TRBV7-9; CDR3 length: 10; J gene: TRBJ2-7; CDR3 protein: ASSLESYEQY
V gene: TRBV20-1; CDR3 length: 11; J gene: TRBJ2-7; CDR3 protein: SASAGPTYEQY
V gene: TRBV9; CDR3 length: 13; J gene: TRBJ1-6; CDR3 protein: ASSVEGDGYSPLH
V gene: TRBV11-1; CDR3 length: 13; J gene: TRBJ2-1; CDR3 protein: ASSKGLNSYNERF
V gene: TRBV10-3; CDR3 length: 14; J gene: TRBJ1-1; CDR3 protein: ASSWSRVSLNTEAF
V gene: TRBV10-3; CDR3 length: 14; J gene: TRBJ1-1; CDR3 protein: AIKSSDASLNTEAF
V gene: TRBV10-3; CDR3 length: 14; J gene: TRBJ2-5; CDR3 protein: AISETSGSYNETQY
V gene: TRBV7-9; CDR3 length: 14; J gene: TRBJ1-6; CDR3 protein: ASSVRESSYNSPLH
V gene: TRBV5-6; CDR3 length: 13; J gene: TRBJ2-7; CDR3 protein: ASSFGRFASYEQY
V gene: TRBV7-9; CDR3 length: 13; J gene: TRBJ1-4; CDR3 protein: ASSSYPGSGEKLF
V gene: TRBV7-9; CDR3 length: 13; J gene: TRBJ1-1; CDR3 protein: ASSLMWGGNTEAF
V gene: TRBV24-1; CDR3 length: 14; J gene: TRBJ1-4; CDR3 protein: ATSDRKPGQLEKLF
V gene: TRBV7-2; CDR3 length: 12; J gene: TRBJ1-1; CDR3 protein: ASANTVTYTEAF
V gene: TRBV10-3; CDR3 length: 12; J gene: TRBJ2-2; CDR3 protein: AISQGQDNGELF
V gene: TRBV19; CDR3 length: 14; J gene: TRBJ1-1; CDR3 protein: ASSMGLSPMNTEAF
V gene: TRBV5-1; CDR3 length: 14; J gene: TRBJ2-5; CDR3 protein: ASSLVTLVEMETQY
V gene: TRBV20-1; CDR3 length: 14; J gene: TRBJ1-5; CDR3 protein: SARDQRSGSNQPQH
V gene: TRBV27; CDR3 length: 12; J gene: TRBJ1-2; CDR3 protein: ASSRGQGESGYT
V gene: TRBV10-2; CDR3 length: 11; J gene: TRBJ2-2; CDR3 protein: ASSESGGEELF
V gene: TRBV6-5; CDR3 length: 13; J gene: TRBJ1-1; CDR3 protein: ASRKSTESNTEAF
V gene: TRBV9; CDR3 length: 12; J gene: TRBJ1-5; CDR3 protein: ASSVGTGAQPQH
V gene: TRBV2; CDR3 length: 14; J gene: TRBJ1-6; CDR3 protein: ASSSWTRGGNSPLH
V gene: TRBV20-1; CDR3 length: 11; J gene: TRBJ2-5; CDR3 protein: SARDWGQETQY
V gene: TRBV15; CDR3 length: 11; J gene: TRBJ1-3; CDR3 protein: ATSRVAADTIY